This TCR beta chain was found in a study of T cells in Graves' hyperthyroidism and ophthalmopathy. As to this clonotype: Its target is not known.

RNA transcripts were the template for amplifying TCR beta CDR3 regions. The HTBI primer set served for first-round RT-PCR of the TCR CDR3. TCRdb reanalysed the multiplex PCR reads using MiXCR and keeps one entry per CDR3 protein. The table has around 760,000 distinct CDR3 sequences, roughly 32% seen once. The CDR3 is 13 amino acids. Germline trimming cut 6 bases from V and 11 bases from J; bases unmatched to any gene: 9. CDR1 is SGHTA, CDR2 FQGNSA, per germline. Overall study results and limits: The model forecast ophthalmopathy, anticipating it by a median 6.5 months before onset. From stable hyperthyroidism, ophthalmopathy was set apart by a 13 V-J model.

The chain is built from TRBV7-2 and TRBJ1-5, with 8 bases aligning to TRBD1. The source material was blood. The receptor was isolated from a middle-aged woman with Graves' hyperthyroidism. In nucleotides, the CDR3 is TGTGCCAGCAGTTCCACAGGGGGGGAGACCCAGCATTTT. Protein product: CASSSTGGETQHF.